The T cell receptor (beta chain) under discussion was sequenced for a study of identical twins. TCRdb independently ran MiXCR on the 5' RACE reads; one entry per CDR3 protein. This table has about 690,000 distinct CDR3 sequences, around 6% appearing once. This clonotype has just a few counts. The length of the CDR3 is 17 residues. Unmatched junction bases numbered 9, after V lost 5 bases and J lost 1 base. This TCR derives from a man aged 18-30 years in good health. The rearrangement uses TRBV12-3 or TRBV12-4 and TRBJ1-1; 11 nucleotides align to TRBD1. Sequencing was carried out using naive T cells sorted from blood. The CDR3 sequence: CASSPPGQGVSNTEAFF. As DNA, the CDR3 is TGTGCCAGCAGTCCGCCGGGACAGGGGGTTTCGAACACTGAAGCTTTCTTT.